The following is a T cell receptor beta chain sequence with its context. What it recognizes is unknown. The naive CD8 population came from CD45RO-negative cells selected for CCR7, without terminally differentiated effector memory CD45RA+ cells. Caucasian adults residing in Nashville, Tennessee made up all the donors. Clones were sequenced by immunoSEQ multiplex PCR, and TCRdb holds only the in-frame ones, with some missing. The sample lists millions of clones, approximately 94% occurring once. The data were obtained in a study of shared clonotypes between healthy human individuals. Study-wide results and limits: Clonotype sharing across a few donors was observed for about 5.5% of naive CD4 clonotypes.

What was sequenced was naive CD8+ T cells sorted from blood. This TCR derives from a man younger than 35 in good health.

The CDR3 DNA reads TGCGCCAGCAGCCATCCGGGCCCCCTAAAGGAGCAGTACTTC. It codes for CASSHPGPLKEQYF. The rearrangement links TRBV4-1 to TRBJ2-5; D remains unclear. Trimming cost V 3 bases and J 11 bases, with 19 bases left between them. The CDR3 has 14 residues. Germline V gene lookup returns CDR1 MGHRA and CDR2 YSYEKL.